Shown below are 30 T cell receptor beta chains from a single sample sequenced in a study of T-cell reconstitution after alpha-beta-depleted transplantation in children. Unique molecular identifiers were used in preparing the TCRbeta library. From the PCR reads, TCRdb called clonotypes with MiXCR, one entry per CDR3 protein. The sample shows about 540,000 distinct CDR3 sequences, roughly 27% of them seen only once. Specimen: PBMCs, collected before TCRalphabeta/CD19-depleted stem cell transplant. The receptors originated from a boy younger than two with Wiskott-Aldrich syndrome, due to receive a stem cell transplant.

The table lists this clonotype with a few counts. The chain combines TRBV27 with TRBJ2-2; TRBD1 is a possible D gene (5 bases). In germline, CDR1 is MNHEY, CDR2 SMNVEV (reference sequence). V lost 6 bases, J lost 2 bases, and 13 bases lay in between. CDR3 length: 15 amino acids. In DNA, the CDR3 is TGTGCCAGCAGGCAAAAGGGGATAAACACCGGGGAGCTGTTTTTT. It encodes CASRQKGINTGELFF.

The gene calls are TRBV5-1 and TRBJ2-1, with D possibly being TRBD2 (5 bases). This CDR3 is built from 15 residues. CDR1 and CDR2 (germline): SGHRS, YFSETQ. V was pared by 4 bases and J by 8 bases, with 19 bases between. The CDR3 sequence: CASSRAVGVGDEQFF. Here the CDR3 DNA reads TGCGCCAGCAGCCGCGCCGTCGGGGTCGGGGATGAGCAGTTCTTC.

The chain combines TRBV5-1 with TRBJ2-1, with D possibly being TRBD1 (6 bases). CDR1 is SGHRS and CDR2 is YFSETQ in the germline V gene. CDR3 length: 19 residues. V dropped 2 bases and J dropped 7 bases, with 28 bases sitting between them. CDR3 sequence reads: CASSFPQKATGTTLNEQFF. CDR3 nucleotides: TGCGCCAGCAGCTTTCCCCAGAAAGCCACAGGGACCACCTTAAATGAGCAGTTCTTC.

A single count supports this clonotype. The chain employs TRBV18 and TRBJ2-1; TRBD2 agrees at 8 bases. Looked up from germline, CDR1 is KGHSH and CDR2 is LQKENI. J lost 10 bases, V lost 2 bases, and 10 bases had no gene match. CDR3 size: 15 residues. CDR3 sequence reads: CASSPGLAGFMEQFF. The CDR3 region has the DNA TGTGCCAGCTCACCAGGACTAGCAGGGTTTATGGAGCAGTTCTTC.

J is TRBJ1-2 and V is TRBV20-1; 8 bases are a match to TRBD1. Germline V CDR1 and CDR2: DFQATT, SNEGSKA (reference sequence). CDR3 length: 13 amino acids. V lost 4 bases, J lost 4 bases, and 5 bases stayed unmatched. CDR3 amino acids: CSATQGAIYGYTF. DNA for the CDR3: TGCAGTGCTACCCAGGGGGCGATCTATGGCTACACCTTC.

The rearrangement links TRBV12-3 or TRBV12-4 to TRBJ2-2, with 11 nucleotides matching TRBD2. CDR3 length: 19 residues. Unmatched junction bases numbered 7, after V lost 1 base and J lost 0 bases. DNA of the CDR3: TGTGCCAGCAGTTTAGTTAGCGGGAGGGCCCAATCGAACACCGGGGAGCTGTTTTTT. This gives the protein CASSLVSGRAQSNTGELFF.

The CDR3 sequence: CASSNAAGGTETQYF. The CDR3 nucleotides read TGCGCCAGCAGCAACGCGGCGGGAGGTACTGAGACCCAGTACTTC. The chain joins TRBV5-1 to TRBJ2-5; 8 bases align to TRBD2. The germline CDR1 and CDR2 sequences are SGHRS and YFSETQ. The junction had 10 bases not matched to a gene; V was cut back by 4 bases and J by 5 bases. The CDR3 has 15 amino acids. Complete variable domain (other parts from reference TRBV5-1 and TRBJ2-5): KAGVTQTPRYLIKTRGQQVTLSCSPISGHRSVSWYQQTPGQGLQFLFEYFSETQRNKGNFPGRFSGRQFSNSRSEMNVSTLELGDSALYLCASSNAAGGTETQYFGPGTRLLVL.

This chain links TRBV18 with TRBJ2-5; D is perhaps TRBD1 (5 bases). Germline CDR1 KGHSH, CDR2 LQKENI. The CDR3 sequence is 14 residues long. Trimming removed 2 bases from V and 5 bases from J, with 12 bases in between. CDR3 in DNA: TGTGCCAGCTCACCAGGGGCAGAGTGGGAGACCCAGTACTTC. Translation: CASSPGAEWETQYF.

This sequence joins TRBV5-1 and TRBJ2-7; a possible D gene is TRBD2 (5 bases). The germline CDR1 and CDR2 sequences are SGHRS and YFSETQ. The CDR3 consists of 15 residues. The germline V and J ends were trimmed by 2 bases and 2 bases, with 14 bases remaining between them. In DNA form, the CDR3 reads TGCGCCAGCAGCTTTAGCGCGACGTCGACCTACGAGCAGTACTTC. It translates to CASSFSATSTYEQYF.

This clonotype occurred a few times. This sequence joins TRBV5-1 and TRBJ2-7; 7 bases line up with TRBD1. This CDR3 is 17 amino acids long. Germline CDR1 SGHRS, CDR2 YFSETQ. V trimming: 0 bases; J trimming: 3 bases; junction bases outside the gene matches: 12. The CDR3 spells CASSLGPPRQGIYEQYF. The CDR3 coding sequence is TGCGCCAGCAGCTTGGGACCCCCGAGACAGGGAATCTACGAGCAGTACTTC. The complete variable domain, with remaining parts taken from reference TRBV5-1 and TRBJ2-7, reads KAGVTQTPRYLIKTRGQQVTLSCSPISGHRSVSWYQQTPGQGLQFLFEYFSETQRNKGNFPGRFSGRQFSNSRSEMNVSTLELGDSALYLCASSLGPPRQGIYEQYFGPGTRLTVT.

This clonotype was seen a few times. The chain employs TRBV5-1 and TRBJ1-1, with D hard to call. This CDR3 is 14 amino acids long. Trimming pared 2 bases from V and 5 bases from J, leaving 13 bases between. Germline lookup yields CDR1 SGHRS and CDR2 YFSETQ. The CDR3 loop is CASSFGALETEAFF. As DNA, the CDR3 is TGCGCCAGCAGCTTCGGAGCCTTGGAGACTGAAGCTTTCTTT.

This chain connects TRBV20-1 to TRBJ1-4; D possibly corresponds to TRBD1 (6 bases). The CDR3 has 15 amino acids. V was clipped by 0 bases and J by 2 bases, with 10 bases between them. Per germline, CDR1 DFQATT and CDR2 SNEGSKA (reference sequence). CDR3 in amino acids: CSAREGAATNEKLFF. CDR3 nucleotides: TGCAGTGCTAGAGAGGGGGCAGCGACTAATGAAAAACTGTTTTTT.

The chain recombines TRBV11-2 with TRBJ2-1; 8 bases fit TRBD2. CDR1 and CDR2 from the germline V gene are SGHAT and FQNNGV. This CDR3 has 16 residues. Trimming took 7 bases from V and 6 from J; bases not matched to a gene: 14. CDR3 residues: CASTSFYREGLNEQFF. The CDR3 coding sequence is TGTGCCAGCACGTCATTCTACCGGGAGGGCCTCAATGAGCAGTTCTTC.

This clonotype was found a few times. The chain combines TRBV10-3 with TRBJ2-7, with D perhaps TRBD2 (5 bases). V gave up 7 bases and J gave up 3 bases, with 16 bases separating them. The length of the CDR3 is 14 residues. Germline CDR1 ENHRY, CDR2 SYGVKD. CDR3 region: CAITRTAAVYEQYF. CDR3 nucleotides: TGTGCCATCACCCGGACTGCAGCCGTCTACGAGCAGTACTTC.

The CDR3 is CASSQSGDQPQHF. As DNA, the CDR3 is TGTGCCAGCAGCCAATCGGGGGATCAGCCCCAGCATTTT. This chain links TRBV14 with TRBJ1-5, with a tentative D call TRBD1 (5 bases). Trimming took 2 bases from V and 5 from J, leaving 7 bases between them. The CDR3 is made up of 13 amino acids. Germline CDR1 is SGHDN and CDR2 is FVKESK.

V and J are TRBV5-1 and TRBJ1-1, with no clear D. There are 13 residues in the CDR3. Germline loops: CDR1 SGHRS, CDR2 YFSETQ. Between the trimmed V and J ends, which lost 0 bases and 7 bases, there was a span of 10 bases. The CDR3, as DNA: TGCGCCAGCAGCTTGGGCGGACCTGGTGAAGCTTTCTTT. This translates into CASSLGGPGEAFF.

This chain joins TRBV28 and TRBJ1-5, with 7 nucleotides matching TRBD1. Trimming took 6 bases from V and 1 from J; bases not matched to a gene: 6. Germline CDR1 MDHEN, CDR2 SYDVKM. The length of the CDR3 is 15 residues. Written as DNA, the CDR3 is TGTGCCAGCAGCGCGACAGGGTCCAGCAATCAGCCCCAGCATTTT. Encoded protein: CASSATGSSNQPQHF.

The CDR3 DNA reads TGTGCCAGCAGTTACTTACAGGACTCCTACGAGCAGTACTTC. It is translated as CASSYLQDSYEQYF. This chain connects TRBV6-5 to TRBJ2-7; TRBD1 is a possible D gene (5 bases). Germline V gene data show CDR1 as MNHEY and CDR2 as SVGAGI. CDR3 size: 14 residues. The ends were cut back, 1 base at V and 0 bases at J, with 7 bases in the middle.

This clonotype appeared a few times. V and J are TRBV6-5 and TRBJ2-7, with no clear D. Trimming removed 1 base from V and 2 bases from J, with 12 bases in between. The CDR3 totals 15 residues. Germline V gene sequence: CDR1 MNHEY, CDR2 SVGAGI. The CDR3 nucleotides read TGTGCCAGCAGTTACTTGGCCGTGCTTGCCTACGAGCAGTACTTC. Translating gives CASSYLAVLAYEQYF.

This rearrangement joins TRBV10-2 to TRBJ1-4; D is uncertain. CDR3 length equals 14 residues. The V end lost 11 bases, the J end lost 0 bases, and 13 bases lay between the germline ends. The germline V gene has CDR1 WSHSY and CDR2 SAAADI. CDR3 bases: TGCGCCGCCACAGATAACGCAACTAATGAAAAACTGTTTTTT. It yields the protein CAATDNATNEKLFF.

This clonotype showed up many times. The CDR3 DNA reads as TGCGCCAGCAGCTTGGGACTAGCGGGACTCTACAATGAGCAGTTCTTC. Protein product: CASSLGLAGLYNEQFF. This chain links TRBV5-1 with TRBJ2-1, with 11 positions matching TRBD2. V was clipped by 0 bases and J by 3 bases; unmatched bases: 2. Germline loops: CDR1 SGHRS, CDR2 YFSETQ. This CDR3 is built from 16 residues. Full variable domain (rest looked up from reference TRBV5-1 and TRBJ2-1): KAGVTQTPRYLIKTRGQQVTLSCSPISGHRSVSWYQQTPGQGLQFLFEYFSETQRNKGNFPGRFSGRQFSNSRSEMNVSTLELGDSALYLCASSLGLAGLYNEQFFGPGTRLTVL.

The chain links TRBV29-1 to TRBJ1-1; possible D gene TRBD1, 6 bases. The V and J ends lost 3 bases and 6 bases respectively, with 11 bases between them. CDR1 and CDR2 (germline): SQVTM, ANQGSEA. This CDR3 region has 12 residues. In nucleotides, the CDR3 is TGCAGCGTTGATAGGGCAGGGGCTGAAGCTTTCTTT. The encoded protein is CSVDRAGAEAFF.

This chain's CDR3 is CSATTTRARPRAFF. The CDR3 bases are TGCAGTGCCACGACCACCCGGGCCCGTCCCCGGGCTTTCTTT. This sequence joins TRBV20-1 and TRBJ1-1, with D hard to call. The germline V gene has CDR1 DFQATT and CDR2 SNEGSKA (reference sequence). The V end was cut by 6 bases, the J end by 11 bases, with 25 bases between. The CDR3 runs to 14 residues.

This rearrangement joins TRBV27 to TRBJ2-3; tentatively, D is TRBD1 (5 bases). Trimming cost V 2 bases and J 6 bases, with 15 bases left between them. The CDR3 is made up of 15 amino acids. Per the germline V gene, CDR1 is MNHEY and CDR2 is SMNVEV (reference sequence). CDR3 sequence (DNA): TGTGCCAGCAGTTTAGGGCCAGGGAAGATTGATACGCAGTATTTT. It yields the protein CASSLGPGKIDTQYF.

The chain is built from TRBV20-1 and TRBJ2-3; D might be TRBD1 (6 bases). CDR1 and CDR2 from the germline V gene are DFQATT and SNEGSKA (reference sequence). The CDR3 extends over 15 amino acids. Deletions cut 1 base from V and 2 bases from J, with 13 bases between. CDR3 DNA: TGCAGTGCTAGAGCCGAACAGGGTCTCACAGATACGCAGTATTTT. It specifies CSARAEQGLTDTQYF.

The rearrangement uses TRBV7-6 and TRBJ2-1; 9 positions agree with TRBD2. This CDR3 spans 19 amino acids. In germline, CDR1 is SGHVS, CDR2 FNYEAQ. V lost 1 base and J lost 2; bases outside the gene matches: 12. This CDR3 is CASSLVFWSRTSAYNEQFF. CDR3 nucleotides: TGTGCCAGCAGCTTAGTGTTTTGGTCGAGGACTAGCGCCTACAATGAGCAGTTCTTC.

V usage is TRBV20-1 and J usage is TRBJ1-3, with D perhaps TRBD1 (6 bases). Germline assignment: CDR1 DFQATT and CDR2 SNEGSKA (reference sequence). Trimming cost V 6 bases and J 0 bases, with 12 bases left between them. This CDR3 spans 14 amino acids. CDR3 protein: CSASDSASGNTIYF. CDR3 coding DNA: TGCAGTGCCTCGGACAGCGCCTCTGGAAACACCATATATTTT.

This clonotype was seen only a few times. V and J are TRBV24-1 and TRBJ2-1, with D hard to call. CDR3 length: 14 amino acids. Per germline, CDR1 KGHDR and CDR2 SFDVKD. V was clipped by 5 bases and J by 7 bases, with 14 bases between them. CDR3 sequence: CATSAPEEGNEQFF. The CDR3 DNA reads as TGTGCCACCAGTGCCCCTGAAGAAGGGAATGAGCAGTTCTTC.

This chain uses TRBV7-9 with TRBJ2-1, with D possibly being TRBD1 or TRBD2 (5 bases each). The CDR3 totals 16 residues. From germline, CDR1 is SEHNR and CDR2 FQNEAQ (reference sequence). V was shortened by 5 bases and J by 5 bases, with 19 bases between the two germline ends. CDR3 protein: CASSQLGPLGHNEQFF. CDR3 DNA: TGTGCCAGCAGCCAGTTGGGACCCTTGGGGCACAATGAGCAGTTCTTC.

The V gene is TRBV12-3 or TRBV12-4, the J gene TRBJ2-1, with TRBD1 identical over 7 bases. The CDR3 covers 14 residues. The trim removed 6 bases at V and 6 bases at J, leaving 8 bases unmatched. CDR3 protein: CASSWKDRANEQFF. The CDR3 DNA follows: TGTGCCAGCAGCTGGAAAGACAGGGCCAATGAGCAGTTCTTC.